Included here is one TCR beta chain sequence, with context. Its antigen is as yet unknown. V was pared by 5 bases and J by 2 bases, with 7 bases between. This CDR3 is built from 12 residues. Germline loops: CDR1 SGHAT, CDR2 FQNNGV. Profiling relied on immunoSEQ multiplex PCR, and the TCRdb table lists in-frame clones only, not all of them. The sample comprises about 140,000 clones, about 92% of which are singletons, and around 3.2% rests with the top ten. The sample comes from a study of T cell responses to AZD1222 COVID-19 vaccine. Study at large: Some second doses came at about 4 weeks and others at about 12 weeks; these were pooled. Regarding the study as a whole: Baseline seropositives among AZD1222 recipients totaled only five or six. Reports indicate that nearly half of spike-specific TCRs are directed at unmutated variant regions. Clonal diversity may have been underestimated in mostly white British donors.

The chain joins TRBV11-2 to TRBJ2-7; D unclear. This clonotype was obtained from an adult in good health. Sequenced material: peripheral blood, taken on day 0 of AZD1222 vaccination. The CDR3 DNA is TGTGCCAGCAGCCCCAGTCCCTACGAGCAGTACTTC. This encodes CASSPSPYEQYF.